These 7 T cell receptor beta chains share one sample of origin, sequenced in a study of T cells after yellow fever vaccination. TCRdb re-derived calls from the 5' RACE reads in MiXCR, one entry per CDR3 protein. The table includes just under 600,000 distinct CDR3 sequences, less than 15% detected once. Sequenced here: PBMCs, sampled on the day of the yellow fever booster vaccination. These TCRs come from a man younger than 40 who received the YFV17D yellow fever vaccine.

This rearrangement joins TRBV10-3 to TRBJ2-5; D is perhaps TRBD2 (5 bases). Trimming pared 3 bases from V and 7 bases from J, leaving 15 bases between. Per germline, CDR1 ENHRY and CDR2 SYGVKD. The CDR3 is made up of 14 amino acids. In nucleotides, the CDR3 is TGTGCCATCAGTGACGGGGTCAGCCGTTCGACCCAGTACTTC. Its protein product is CAISDGVSRSTQYF.

The rearrangement uses TRBV28 and TRBJ2-7, with 7 bases identical to TRBD1. This CDR3 has 13 residues. V shed 7 bases, J shed 4 bases, and the junction held 7 bases outside the gene matches. From germline, CDR1 is MDHEN and CDR2 SYDVKM. The CDR3, as DNA: TGTGCCAGCACAACAGGGGTATGGTACGAGCAGTACTTC. Protein product: CASTTGVWYEQYF.

The chain combines TRBV5-1 with TRBJ2-1, with D possibly being TRBD1 (5 bases). The V and J ends lost 7 bases and 4 bases respectively, with 6 bases between them. Looked up from germline, CDR1 is SGHRS and CDR2 is YFSETQ. The CDR3 runs 11 residues. The CDR3 DNA reads as TGCGCCAGCGCAGGGTACAATGAGCAGTTCTTC. It codes for CASAGYNEQFF.

This chain joins TRBV23-1 and TRBJ2-7; 9 nucleotides align to TRBD1. TRBV23-1 carries the ORF label, with uncertain function. V trimming: 8 bases; J trimming: 2 bases; junction bases outside the gene matches: 10. The CDR3 is made up of 15 amino acids. CDR3 DNA: TGCGCCAGCTTTCACGACAGGGGGATCACCTACGAGCAGTACTTC. Translated, it gives CASFHDRGITYEQYF.

This chain's CDR3 is CASSPPSNEQFF. The CDR3 bases are TGTGCCAGCAGCCCCCCCTCCAATGAGCAGTTCTTC. The rearrangement joins TRBV28 to TRBJ2-1; D unresolved. The V end was cut by 6 bases, the J end by 6 bases, with 9 bases between. Looked up from germline, CDR1 is MDHEN and CDR2 is SYDVKM. CDR3 length: 12 amino acids.

The chain joins TRBV7-9 to TRBJ2-7; perhaps TRBD2 as D (6 bases). This CDR3 spans 17 amino acids. Trimming left V 4 bases short and J 4 bases short, with 23 bases between. Germline V gives CDR1 SEHNR, CDR2 FQNEAQ (reference sequence). The CDR3 here is CASSYRWGLRDGYEQYF. DNA of the CDR3: TGTGCCAGCAGCTACCGATGGGGACTCAGGGATGGGTACGAGCAGTACTTC.

Only a few counts were recorded for this clonotype. This chain joins TRBV18 and TRBJ2-3; 7 nucleotides agree with TRBD1. V shed 6 bases and J 9 bases; nucleotides not matched to a gene: 9. The CDR3 has 13 amino acids. CDR1 KGHSH and CDR2 LQKENI come from the germline V gene. CDR3: CASSPRDSGTQYF. The CDR3, as DNA: TGTGCCAGCTCGCCCCGGGACAGTGGCACGCAGTATTTT.